Presented here are 4 T cell receptor beta chains from one specimen sequenced in a study of T-cell reconstitution after alpha-beta-depleted transplantation in children. The library targeted TCRbeta and was prepared with unique molecular identifiers. A single record per CDR3 protein comes from TCRdb applying MiXCR to the PCR reads. The table has hundreds of thousands of distinct CDR3 sequences, roughly 13% seen once. The sequencing here drew on PBMCs, mostly from graft donor cells, taken 360 days after TCRalphabeta/CD19-depleted stem cell transplant. Receptors originate from a male patient between 5 and 17 years old who had a stem cell transplant for acute myeloid leukemia, so the T cells may come from the graft donor.

The CDR3 bases are TGCGCCAGCAGCTCCCCCCCGGGACACCTCTCCTACGAGCAGTACTTC. Protein product: CASSSPPGHLSYEQYF. The J gene is TRBJ2-7, the V gene TRBV5-1; D might be TRBD1 (6 bases). From germline, CDR1 is SGHRS and CDR2 YFSETQ. The CDR3 runs 16 residues. V was cut by 3 bases and J by 0 bases, with 16 bases left in between.

This clonotype was counted a few times. The chain employs TRBV29-1 and TRBJ1-1, with D uncertain. CDR1 is SQVTM, CDR2 ANQGSEA, per germline. Trimming cost V 6 bases and J 8 bases, with 16 bases left between them. The CDR3 is 12 amino acids. The CDR3 protein is CSVYLFWGEAFF. The DNA of the CDR3 is TGCAGCGTGTATCTTTTCTGGGGAGAAGCTTTCTTT.

This clonotype was observed a few times. The J gene is TRBJ2-5, the V gene TRBV6-1, with TRBD1 as a possible D gene (6 bases). Trimming pared 5 bases from V and 10 bases from J, leaving 20 bases between. The CDR3 has 14 residues. Looked up from germline, CDR1 is MNHNS and CDR2 is SASEGT. In DNA, the CDR3 is TGTGCCAGCAGTAAATCCCCCATACAGGGAGACCAGTACTTC. This encodes CASSKSPIQGDQYF.

The chain uses TRBV20-1 and TRBJ1-1, with D possibly being TRBD1 (5 bases). The CDR3 contains 13 residues. Germline V CDR1 and CDR2: DFQATT, SNEGSKA (reference sequence). Trimming shortened V by 6 bases and J by 0 bases, and 11 bases separated the two germline ends. Written as DNA, the CDR3 is TGCAGTGCCTACAGGCAAATGAACACTGAAGCTTTCTTT. Translating it yields CSAYRQMNTEAFF.